The subject of this entry is one T cell receptor (beta chain). Measured with immunoSEQ multiplex PCR; TCRdb has only the in-frame clones, and not every one. The table records approximately 400,000 clones, about 90% of them present only once. The CDR3 has 13 amino acids. V lost 7 bases to trimming and J lost 6 bases, with 12 bases between them. CDR1 SEHNR and CDR2 FQNEAQ come from the germline V gene (reference sequence). The data derive from a study of blood T cell repertoires in COVID-19. The wider study: PBMCs, B-cell-depleted T cells, or T cells were the source of the cDNA or gDNA that made up the material.

The chain employs TRBV7-9 and TRBJ2-2; the D is unclear. The sample comprised peripheral blood. This clonotype was sampled from a man aged 40-49 years with acute or convalescent COVID-19. The CDR3 nucleotides are TGTGCCAGCACCGATTTCGGTGCCGGGGAGCTGTTTTTT. It codes for CASTDFGAGELFF.